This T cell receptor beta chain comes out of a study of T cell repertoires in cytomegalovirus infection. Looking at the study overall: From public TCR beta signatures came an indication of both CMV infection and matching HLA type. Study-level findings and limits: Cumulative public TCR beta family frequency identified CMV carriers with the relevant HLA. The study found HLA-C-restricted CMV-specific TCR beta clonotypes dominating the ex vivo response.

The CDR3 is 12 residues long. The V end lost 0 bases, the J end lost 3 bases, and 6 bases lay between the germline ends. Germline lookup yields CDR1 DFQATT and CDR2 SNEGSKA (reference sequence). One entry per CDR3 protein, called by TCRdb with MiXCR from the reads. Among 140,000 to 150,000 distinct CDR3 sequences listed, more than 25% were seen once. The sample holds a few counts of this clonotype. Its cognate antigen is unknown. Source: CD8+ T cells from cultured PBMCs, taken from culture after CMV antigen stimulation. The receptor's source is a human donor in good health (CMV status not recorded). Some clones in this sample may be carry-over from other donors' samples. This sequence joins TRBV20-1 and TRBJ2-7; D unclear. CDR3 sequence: CSAREWDYEQYF. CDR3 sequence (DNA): TGCAGTGCTAGAGAGTGGGACTACGAGCAGTACTTC.